This entry features one T cell receptor (beta chain) sequence. Its matching antigen is unknown. The CDR3 has 11 amino acids. Trimming removed 2 bases from V and 4 bases from J, with 3 bases in between. In germline, CDR1 is SGHDT, CDR2 YYEEEE. These data originate in a study of T cell responses to AZD1222 COVID-19 vaccine. TCRdb keeps only in-frame clones here, not all; method: immunoSEQ multiplex PCR. This table holds some 190,000 clones, almost 90% found once. General observations from the study: White British ancestry dominated among donors, who included more females, and clonal diversity was possibly underestimated.

This TCR was sampled from an adult in good health. The V gene is TRBV5-6, the J gene TRBJ1-1; no definite D call. Sequencing used peripheral blood, obtained on day 0 of AZD1222 vaccination. This CDR3 is CASSFTTEAFF. The CDR3 DNA reads as TGTGCCAGCAGCTTTACCACTGAAGCTTTCTTT.